This T cell receptor beta chain appears in the sequencing data of a study of OX40 agonist ivuxolimab in advanced cancers. In the study overall: Ivuxolimab was a fully human IgG2 agonistic monoclonal antibody targeting the costimulatory receptor OX40 (CD134). Intravenous ivuxolimab was administered to patients every 2 weeks at six dose levels: 0.01, 0.1, 0.3, 1.5, 3 and 10 mg/kg. Of the approximately 50 dose-escalation patients, hepatocellular carcinoma was present in about 20, melanoma in around 15, renal cell carcinoma in 9 and head and neck cancer in 9. A male proportion of around 81% and a mean age of roughly 55 years, ranging from about 23 to 90, were recorded for the dose-escalation cohort. Patients were allowed to have had prior anti-PD-1, anti-PD-L1 or anti-CTLA-4 therapy, and around 37% of the dose-escalation patients had previously received checkpoint inhibitors. Partial responses occurred in three dose-escalation patients: two with cutaneous melanoma and one with hepatocellular carcinoma. The purpose of peripheral TCRbeta sequencing was to test whether ivuxolimab changed TCR sequence diversity and led to clonal T-cell expansion. The paper reports the monotherapy dose-escalation portion (N of about 51 patients) of the phase I ivuxolimab trial.

This clone was observed once. What this receptor recognizes is not known. No base quality information exists; no much larger clone differs at one position. Summary of the overall study and its limitations: Antigen specificity was not determined for the clonally expanded peripheral T cells. At doses of 0.1 to 3.0 mg/kg, clonal expansion of both CD4+ and CD8+ blood T cells was observed from baseline to week 6. In the 0.1-3.0 mg/kg groups, partial responders had among the lowest normalized peripheral clonal expansion, particularly in CD8+ T cells. Low levels of normalized T-cell clonal expansion were also seen in some nonresponding patients. On average, CD8+ T cells showed more expanded clones than CD4+ T cells after ivuxolimab.

For sequencing of the TCRbeta CDR3 region, genomic DNA was extracted from the sorted cells. The immunoSEQ Assay was used for sequencing of TCRbeta CDR3 regions. Sourced from immuneACCESS, this table was stored by TCRdb with only in-frame sequences that have V and J called. A share of the clones is absent; for the studies checked, an unresolved V gene accounts for under half, and the remainder has no known explanation. In all, the sample holds 57,000 or so clones, and 91% of those were seen once. The ten largest clones add up to around 14% of the sample. The trial excluded patients who had a history of autoimmune disease or were on systemic immunosuppression. Peripheral blood for TCR sequencing was collected from all dose cohorts at baseline, on cycle 4 day 1, and on cycle 7 day 1. The samples were drawn from a first-in-human, open-label, multicenter phase I dose-escalation trial of ivuxolimab. The trial enrolled adults with locally advanced or metastatic head and neck squamous cell, hepatocellular, melanoma or renal cell carcinoma. Before TCR sequencing, CD4+ T cells and CD8+ T cells from peripheral blood were sorted into separate populations.

Spanning cysteine to phenylalanine, the CDR3 consists of 14 amino acids. The DNA shown is the 42-base CDR3, in frame from base 1. Taken from the germline V gene (reference sequence), the CDR1 and CDR2 loops are SGHNT and YYREEE. Trimming takes 7 bases from V and 5 bases from J, and the germline ends sit 19 bases apart. The source is an adult with an advanced solid tumor such as melanoma, head and neck, liver or kidney cancer. Source: CD4+ or CD8+ T cells sorted from blood, taken in a trial of the OX40 agonist ivuxolimab. The V and J genes are TRBV5-4 and TRBJ2-7; the D gene assignment is ambiguous. The nucleotides are TGTGCCAGCCCAGGAAGGTGGGATGGAAACGAGCAGTACTTC. This yields the protein CASPGRWDGNEQYF. When the CDR3 is completed using the reference TRBV5-4 and TRBJ2-7 genes on either side, the full variable domain is ETGVTQSPTHLIKTRGQQVTLRCSSQSGHNTVSWYQQALGQGPQFIFQYYREEENGRGNFPPRFSGLQFPNYSSELNVNALELDDSALYLCASPGRWDGNEQYFGPGTRLTVT.